These T cell receptor beta chains were read from a single sample in a study of a mutant IDH1 vaccine in newly diagnosed glioma. These receptors' targets are unknown. Libraries were prepared by immunoSEQ multiplex PCR; TCRdb keeps only in-frame clonotypes and omits some of them. The data contain 55,000 or so clones, 75% to 90% of them singletons. The sequenced sample was PBMCs, obtained from a glioma patient whose treatment included an IDH1 peptide vaccine. Every receptor here comes from a man aged 35-49 years with glioma. Both conserved end residues are part of each CDR3. A D gene is named only where the DNA matches it firmly. Size tells how often a clone was seen (once, few, many) or the class of an expanded clone, and some rows leave it out.

>TRBJ1-3|NA|NA|TRBV6-6
TGTGCCAGCGCGAAGGGGTCCTCTGGAAACACCATATATTTT
CASAKGSSGNTIYF
>TRBJ2-1|NA|NA|TRBV7-2
TGTGCCAGCAGCTTAGGTTGGGGGTACAATGAGCAGTTCTTC
CASSLGWGYNEQFF
>TRBJ1-2|NA|few|TRBV18
TGTGCCAGCTCCTCGACAGAGCGGAACTATGGCTACACCTTC
CASSSTERNYGYTF
>TRBJ2-7|NA|NA|TRBV7-2
TGTGCCAGCAGCTTCGGCCCTAACTACGAGCAGTACTTC
CASSFGPNYEQYF
>TRBJ1-1|NA|NA|TRBV7-9
TGTGCCAGCAGCTCCGACACTGAAGCTTTCTTT
CASSSDTEAFF
>TRBJ2-3|NA|NA|TRBV30
TGTGCCTGGAGGCCCCTAGGCACAGATACGCAGTATTTT
CAWRPLGTDTQYF
>TRBJ2-7|NA|NA|TRBV18
TGTGCCAGCTCACCTAACCTGGGCCCTTACGAGCAGTACTTC
CASSPNLGPYEQYF
>TRBJ1-1|NA|NA|TRBV7-2
TGTGCCAGCAGCTCCTCCTTCGCAGGCGCGCCAGGAGCTTTCTTT
CASSSSFAGAPGAFF
>TRBJ1-1|TRBD1|NA|TRBV6-6
TGTGCCAGCAGCGGTCAGGGGGCCGGTCACACTGAAGCTTTCTTT
CASSGQGAGHTEAFF
>TRBJ1-4|TRBD1|NA|TRBV5-1
TGCGCCAGCAGCTTGAGGGGGCCGGATGAAAAACTGTTTTTT
CASSLRGPDEKLFF
>TRBJ2-3|NA|once|TRBV13
TGTGCCAGCAGCGCCGGGACTAGCACAGATACGCAGTATTTT
CASSAGTSTDTQYF
>TRBJ2-3|NA|NA|TRBV9
TGTGCCAGCAGCGTAGGTCGGGGGCTGGGAGGAGATACGCAGTATTTT
CASSVGRGLGGDTQYF
>TRBJ2-7|NA|NA|TRBV10-3
TGTGCCATCAGTGAGTCGCAGAGGTACTACGAGCAGTACTTC
CAISESQRYYEQYF
>TRBJ2-5|TRBD2|NA|TRBV29-1
TGCAGCGCCGCGCCAGCGGGGGTGCCGGGGACCCAGTACTTC
CSAAPAGVPGTQYF
>TRBJ1-1|NA|NA|TRBV7-9
TGTGCCAGCAGCCGCCTTTGGGGCGTGAACACTGGGGCTTTCTTT
CASSRLWGVNTGAFF
>TRBJ1-5|NA|NA|TRBV7-8
TGTGCCAGCAGCTTAGGGTCGACACCTTTCGGTCAGCCCCAGCATTTT
CASSLGSTPFGQPQHF
>TRBJ1-2|NA|NA|TRBV5-4
TGTGCCAGCAGTCCTCGGGGGGCCGGAGAAGGCTACACCTTC
CASSPRGAGEGYTF
>TRBJ2-5|TRBD2|NA|TRBV5-4
TGTGCCAGCAGCTTGGGAGGTAGCGGGGGGGCATTTTGGGAGACCCAGTACTTC
CASSLGGSGGAFWETQYF
>TRBJ1-2|TRBD1|NA|TRBV4-1
TGCGCCAGCAGCCAAGTTTTCAGGGGGCGCAACTATGGCTACACCTTC
CASSQVFRGRNYGYTF
>TRBJ1-4|TRBD1|once|TRBV7-9
TGTGCCAGCAGCTACTCGGGACAGACTAATGAAAAACTGTTTTTT
CASSYSGQTNEKLFF
>TRBJ2-2|TRBD2|NA|TRBV5-1
TGCGCCAGCAGCCCCCTAGCGGGGGGGCAGGGCGGGGAGCTGTTTTTT
CASSPLAGGQGGELFF
>TRBJ2-3|TRBD2|NA|TRBV6-1
TGTGCCAGCAGTGAGGTGGGGACTAGTCGGAGGGATACGCAGTATTTT
CASSEVGTSRRDTQYF
>TRBJ2-2|NA|NA|TRBV7-2
TGTGCCAGCAGTCGGGTGAACACCGGGGAGCTGTTTTTT
CASSRVNTGELFF
>TRBJ2-6|NA|few|TRBV5-5
TGTGCCAGCAGCTTGGAAGGCACAGCCTCTGGGGCCAACGTCCTGACTTTC
CASSLEGTASGANVLTF
>TRBJ2-5|TRBD2|NA|TRBV9
TGTGCCAGCAGCGTTGGGCCGGGACTAGCAGGATGGGAGACCCAGTACTTC
CASSVGPGLAGWETQYF
>TRBJ2-1|NA|NA|TRBV7-6
TGTGCCAGCAGCTCCGCGGAGGGCGGTGAGCAGTTCTTC
CASSSAEGGEQFF
>TRBJ1-2|NA|NA|TRBV27
TGTGCCAGCAGTCTACAGGGCTATGGCTACACCTTC
CASSLQGYGYTF
>TRBJ1-2|NA|few|TRBV13
TGTGCCAGCAGCTACCTCAGGGGCTCTGGCTACACCTTC
CASSYLRGSGYTF
>TRBJ1-2|NA|NA|TRBV27
TGTGCCAGCAGTTTATCCCGTTCGTCTGGTGACTACACCTTC
CASSLSRSSGDYTF
>TRBJ1-1|NA|once|TRBV15
TGTGCCACCAGCAGAGGGGTCGCGGGGGAGATGAACACTGAAGCTTTCTTT
CATSRGVAGEMNTEAFF
>TRBJ1-1|NA|NA|TRBV13
TGTGCCAGCAGCTCCCCGTCGGACATGAACACTGAAGCTTTCTTT
CASSSPSDMNTEAFF
>TRBJ2-3|NA|few|TRBV4-1
TGCGCCAGCAGCCAAGAAAGGTGGGGAAGCACAGATACGCAGTATTTT
CASSQERWGSTDTQYF
>TRBJ2-7|TRBD1|NA|TRBV9
TGTGCCAGCAGCGTCGGGCAGGGGGCCTACGAGCAGTACTTC
CASSVGQGAYEQYF
>TRBJ1-2|NA|NA|TRBV5-1
TGCGCCAGCAGCTTAGGGGCCCCCGACCGTTATGGCTACACCTTC
CASSLGAPDRYGYTF
>TRBJ2-2|NA|NA|TRBV6-5
TGTGCCAGCAGGTACGGCTACCGGAACACCGGGGAGCTGTTTTTT
CASRYGYRNTGELFF
>TRBJ1-1|NA|NA|TRBV7-9
TGTGCCAGCAGCCCAATGAACACTGAAGCTTTCTTT
CASSPMNTEAFF
>TRBJ2-5|NA|NA|TRBV10-3
TGTGCCATCAGTGAGGTGGAACAAGAGACCCAGTACTTC
CAISEVEQETQYF
>TRBJ1-1|NA|NA|TRBV19
TGTGCCACCCAGTCTTTTGTGAACACTGAAGCTTTCTTT
CATQSFVNTEAFF